The clone carrying this T cell receptor (beta chain) was counted only a few times. Using immunoSEQ multiplex PCR, the repertoire was profiled, and TCRdb retains in-frame clones only, with some absent. The repertoire includes about 200,000 clones, approximately 81% of them detected once, and approximately 19% sits in the top ten. The data were taken from a study of blood T cell repertoires in COVID-19. Germline lookup yields CDR1 LNHDA and CDR2 SQIVND (reference sequence). The CDR3 covers 16 residues. V was clipped by 5 bases and J by 10 bases, with 24 bases between them. The cohort comprised adults aged 18 to 89 years residing in 20 to 25 US areas.

The sequence derives from a man aged 35-49 years who had recovered from COVID-19. The chain joins TRBV19 to TRBJ2-1, with a possible D match to TRBD1 (5 bases). The sample comprised PBMCs or T cells enriched from blood (not recorded which). Here the CDR3 DNA reads TGTGCCAGTAGTCGTCCCTATCAACAGGATTCAAGGGAGCAGTTCTTC. Residues: CASSRPYQQDSREQFF.